The 30 T cell receptor beta chains listed next were all sequenced from one sample in a study of shared clonotypes between healthy human individuals. Here immunoSEQ multiplex PCR was the method, and the copy in TCRdb shows in-frame clones only, minus some. The sample holds about 680,000 clones, around 74% seen once. The sequenced sample consisted of memory CD4+ T cells sorted from blood. Indicated subset: CD45RA-negative fraction. The receptor set was obtained from a woman aged 25 to 45 in good health.

Points on this clone: This sequence is one base from a far larger clone and is likely a read error. The rearrangement joins TRBV6-5 to TRBJ2-3, with unresolved D. The CDR3 is 11 residues long. Trimming stripped 7 bases from V and 2 bases from J, with 4 bases between. CDR1 and CDR2 (germline): MNHEY, SVGAGI. CDR3 sequence: CASTNTDTQYF. The CDR3 coding sequence is TGTGCCAGCACCAACACAGATACGCAGTATTTT.

The chain couples TRBV7-3 to TRBJ2-7; no clear D. The V end lost 2 bases, the J end lost 2 bases, and 10 bases lay between the germline ends. Germline CDR1 and CDR2: SGHTA and FQGTGA. The CDR3 is 14 residues long. CDR3 sequence reads: CASSLSGGTYEQYF. CDR3 bases: TGTGCCAGCAGCTTATCAGGCGGAACCTACGAGCAGTACTTC.

The V gene is TRBV30, the J gene TRBJ1-3, with unresolved D. This CDR3 has 15 amino acids. CDR1 and CDR2 (germline): GTSNPN, SVGIG (reference sequence). Deletions cut 2 bases from V and 0 bases from J, with 11 bases between. CDR3 residues: CAWSRICSSGNTIYF. In DNA, the CDR3 is TGTGCCTGGAGTCGGATCTGTAGCTCTGGAAACACCATATATTTT.

This chain links TRBV6-5 with TRBJ2-7, with D perhaps given as TRBD1 or TRBD2 (6 bases each). The CDR3 loop spans 12 amino acids. Germline V gives CDR1 MNHEY, CDR2 SVGAGI. The germline V and J ends were trimmed by 6 bases and 10 bases, with 16 bases remaining between them. The CDR3 DNA sequence: TGTGCCAGCAGGACGGGGGCGCAGGGCCAGTACTTC. This translates into CASRTGAQGQYF.

This chain joins TRBV5-1 and TRBJ2-3; 11 positions match TRBD1. CDR1 SGHRS and CDR2 YFSETQ come from the germline V gene. The CDR3 length is 16 residues. Trimming took 4 bases from V and 0 from J; bases not matched to a gene: 4. In DNA, the CDR3 is TGCGCCAGCAGCACCGGACAGGGGGCTAGCACAGATACGCAGTATTTT. Amino acid sequence: CASSTGQGASTDTQYF. The variable domain in full, with the rest retrieved from reference TRBV5-1 and TRBJ2-3, is KAGVTQTPRYLIKTRGQQVTLSCSPISGHRSVSWYQQTPGQGLQFLFEYFSETQRNKGNFPGRFSGRQFSNSRSEMNVSTLELGDSALYLCASSTGQGASTDTQYFGPGTRLTVL.

The count of this clone is one. The genes are TRBV5-6 and TRBJ1-2; 8 nucleotides align to TRBD1. Per the germline V gene, CDR1 is SGHDT and CDR2 is YYEEEE. V was pared by 4 bases and J by 7 bases, with 12 bases of the junction left unmatched. The CDR3 spans 15 residues. CDR3 protein: CASSLTGGQERGYTF. The CDR3 nucleotides read TGTGCCAGCAGCCTTACAGGGGGACAGGAGCGTGGCTACACCTTC.

The chain recombines TRBV2 with TRBJ2-1; D is unresolved. Looked up from germline, CDR1 is SNHLY and CDR2 is FYNNEI. The CDR3 contains 14 residues. V was pared by 3 bases and J by 9 bases, with 15 bases between. The CDR3 DNA reads TGTGCCAGCAGTGAGCGAGGTTACCGAACTGAGCAGTTCTTC. It is translated as CASSERGYRTEQFF.

This clone was seen a few times. The sample contains more than one DNA sequence encoding this CDR3. The chain recombines TRBV9 with TRBJ2-3; D may correspond to TRBD1 or TRBD2 (6 bases each). CDR3 length: 14 amino acids. The germline V gene has CDR1 SGDLS and CDR2 YYNGEE. With 0 bases removed from V and 6 bases from J, the gap between germline ends came to 11 bases. The chain's CDR3 is CASSVGGGSDTQYF. CDR3 nucleotide sequence: TGTGCCAGCAGCGTAGGAGGGGGGTCGGATACGCAGTATTTT.

This clone was seen many times. The chain carries TRBV28 and TRBJ2-6; TRBD1 matches 10 bases. Trimming at V came to 5 bases and at J to 2 bases, leaving 9 bases not matched to a gene. This CDR3 is 18 amino acids long. The germline V gene encodes CDR1 MDHEN and CDR2 SYDVKM. CDR3 sequence (DNA): TGTGCCAGCAGTCCTCCGGGACAGGGGTACCCTGGGGCCAACGTCCTGACTTTC. Encoded protein: CASSPPGQGYPGANVLTF.

The rearrangement uses TRBV4-1 and TRBJ2-7; 8 positions match TRBD1. Germline CDR1 reads MGHRA; CDR2 reads YSYEKL. The CDR3 totals 18 residues. J was trimmed by 4 bases and V by 0 bases; bases with no gene match: 14. The CDR3 loop reads CASSQDPPQGALSYEQYF. The CDR3 DNA sequence: TGCGCCAGCAGCCAAGATCCCCCTCAGGGGGCGCTTTCGTACGAGCAGTACTTC.

This clone occurred a few times. J is TRBJ2-2 and V is TRBV21-1; TRBD1, the table's D call, was not compared with the DNA. TRBV21-1 is termed a pseudogene. The CDR3 extends over 16 amino acids. The CDR3 is CASSSRDKTNTGELFF. DNA of the CDR3: TGTGCCAGCAGCAGCCGGGACAAAACGAACACCGGGGAGCTGTTTTTT.

As for this clone: A single base separates this from a much larger clone, so it may be a read error. Written as DNA, the CDR3 is TGTGCCAGCAGCTTAGGGACTAGCGTGACCGGGGAGCTGCTTTTT. Translating it yields CASSLGTSVTGELLF. V usage is TRBV11-2 and J usage is TRBJ2-2; 9 bases are a match to TRBD2. This CDR3 spans 15 amino acids. The germline V gene has CDR1 SGHAT and CDR2 FQNNGV.

The chain combines TRBV23-1 with TRBJ2-2; D is uncertain. TRBV23-1 is an open reading frame, and its role is uncertain. The CDR3 totals 13 residues. Trimming cost V 3 bases and J 2 bases, with 4 bases left between them. The CDR3 coding sequence is TGCGCCAGCAGTCAGACTAACACCGGGGAGCTGTTTTTT. Its translation is CASSQTNTGELFF.

The chain combines TRBV18 with TRBJ2-6; D could derive from TRBD1 or TRBD2 (6 bases each). The length of the CDR3 is 17 residues. The V and J ends lost 2 bases and 0 bases respectively, with 11 bases between them. Germline V gives CDR1 KGHSH, CDR2 LQKENI. The chain's CDR3 is CASSPGGGGSGANVLTF. DNA of the CDR3: TGTGCCAGCTCACCAGGAGGGGGTGGCTCTGGGGCCAACGTCCTGACTTTC.

J is TRBJ1-2 and V is TRBV10-2; maybe TRBD1 (5 bases). Germline V lookup: CDR1 WSHSY, CDR2 SAAADI. The CDR3 length is 12 residues. Trimming shortened V by 3 bases and J by 4 bases, and 6 bases separated the two germline ends. The CDR3, as DNA: TGCGCCAGCAGTGACCAGGGCTATGGCTACACCTTC. Its translation: CASSDQGYGYTF.

The chain joins TRBV7-8 to TRBJ1-1; D uncertain. This CDR3 region has 15 residues. Trimming shortened V by 5 bases and J by 4 bases, and 17 bases separated the two germline ends. Germline-derived CDR1 and CDR2 are SGHVS and FQNEAQ. The CDR3 reads CASSTEAGFGTEAFF. The CDR3 DNA is TGTGCCAGCAGCACAGAAGCCGGGTTTGGCACTGAAGCTTTCTTT.

The chain uses TRBV7-8 and TRBJ1-5, with 7 bases that match TRBD1. Germline trimming cut 2 bases from V and 1 base from J; bases unmatched to any gene: 5. The CDR3 runs to 16 residues. Germline values: CDR1 SGHVS, CDR2 FQNEAQ. The CDR3 reads CASSLTRTGSNQPQHF. The CDR3, as DNA: TGTGCCAGCAGCTTAACTAGGACAGGAAGCAATCAGCCCCAGCATTTT.

The J gene is TRBJ1-5, the V gene TRBV25-1, with D possibly matching TRBD1 (5 bases). The CDR3 consists of 13 residues. CDR1 is MGHDK, CDR2 SYGVNS, per germline. Trimming stripped 4 bases from V and 7 bases from J, with 11 bases between. CDR3 sequence reads: CASSGGVGQPQHF. CDR3 DNA sequence: TGTGCCAGCAGTGGAGGGGTAGGACAGCCCCAGCATTTT. The full variable domain, completed using reference TRBV25-1 and TRBJ1-5, is EADIYQTPRYLVIGTGKKITLECSQTMGHDKMYWYQQDPGMELHLIHYSYGVNSTEKGDLSSESTVSRIRTEHFPLTLESARPSHTSQYLCASSGGVGQPQHFGDGTRLSIL.

This chain uses TRBV6-6 with TRBJ2-5; TRBD2 aligns across 7 bases. The CDR3 is made up of 15 amino acids. V was pared by 6 bases and J by 4 bases, with 11 bases of the junction left unmatched. Germline-derived CDR1 and CDR2 are MNHNY and SVGAGI (reference sequence). The CDR3 loop reads CASSPRGREAETQYF. In nucleotides, the CDR3 is TGTGCCAGCAGCCCCCGGGGGAGGGAGGCAGAGACCCAGTACTTC.

The V gene is TRBV6-6, the J gene TRBJ2-7; D unclear. Germline values: CDR1 MNHNY, CDR2 SVGAGI (reference sequence). V gave up 5 bases and J gave up 3 bases, with 17 bases separating them. This CDR3 comprises 15 residues. The CDR3: CASSTSLSLIYEQYF. The CDR3 nucleotides read TGTGCCAGCAGTACCAGCCTAAGTCTCATCTACGAGCAGTACTTC.

The chain carries TRBV9 and TRBJ2-1, with 11 bases aligning to TRBD2. CDR3 length: 15 residues. Germline CDR1 and CDR2: SGDLS and YYNGEE. V shed 4 bases and J 3 bases; nucleotides not matched to a gene: 3. This CDR3 reads CASSSTSGSYNEQFF. In DNA, the CDR3 is TGTGCCAGCAGCTCCACTAGCGGGAGCTACAATGAGCAGTTCTTC.

The chain is built from TRBV30 and TRBJ1-1; 7 bases fit TRBD1. Germline loops: CDR1 GTSNPN, CDR2 SVGIG (reference sequence). V was clipped by 8 bases and J by 7 bases; unmatched bases: 13. The CDR3 contains 13 residues. The CDR3 loop reads CARSQGGVSEAFF. CDR3 coding DNA: TGTGCCCGATCTCAGGGGGGCGTGAGTGAAGCTTTCTTT. Combining the CDR3 with reference TRBV30 and TRBJ1-1 gives the whole variable domain SQTIHQWPATLVQPVGSPLSLECTVEGTSNPNLYWYRQAAGRGLQLLFYSVGIGQISSEVPQNLSASRPQDRQFILSSKKLLLSDSGFYLCARSQGGVSEAFFGQGTRLTVV.

The chain employs TRBV28 and TRBJ2-7, with D perhaps matching TRBD1 (6 bases). This CDR3 comprises 15 residues. Trimming left V 4 bases short and J 0 bases short, with 13 bases between. Germline V gene data show CDR1 as MDHEN and CDR2 as SYDVKM. CDR3 in amino acids: CASSSPGVLSYEQYF. The DNA for the CDR3 is TGTGCCAGCAGTTCACCAGGGGTGCTCTCCTACGAGCAGTACTTC.

The chain uses TRBV7-9 and TRBJ2-3; TRBD2 matches 7 bases. Germline CDR1 is SEHNR and CDR2 is FQNEAQ (reference sequence). V gave up 8 bases and J gave up 6 bases; unmatched junction bases: 14. CDR3 size: 15 residues. The CDR3 sequence is CASGRLAGSSDTQYF. Written as DNA, the CDR3 is TGTGCCAGCGGACGACTAGCCGGGTCTTCGGATACGCAGTATTTT.

The chain employs TRBV5-4 and TRBJ2-2; D possibly corresponds to TRBD2 (5 bases). This CDR3 is 14 amino acids long. CDR1 and CDR2 from the germline V gene are SGHNT and YYREEE (reference sequence). Trimming stripped 3 bases from V and 7 bases from J, with 13 bases between. The CDR3, as DNA: TGTGCCAGCAGCTCAAGTCGGGGAGTCGGGGAGCTGTTTTTT. Its translation is CASSSSRGVGELFF.

This clone was seen only a few times. The chain is built from TRBV7-2 and TRBJ2-1; D is unclear. CDR3 length: 15 amino acids. CDR1 SGHTA and CDR2 FQGNSA come from the germline V gene. V dropped 2 bases and J dropped 4 bases, with 12 bases sitting between them. CDR3 protein: CASSLLTLTYNEQFF. As DNA, the CDR3 is TGTGCCAGCAGCTTACTGACCCTTACTTACAATGAGCAGTTCTTC.

V usage is TRBV2 and J usage is TRBJ2-7; 11 nucleotides match TRBD2. V dropped 6 bases and J dropped 7; count of bases not matched to a gene: 8. Germline V gene lookup returns CDR1 SNHLY and CDR2 FYNNEI. CDR3 length equals 14 residues. As DNA, the CDR3 is TGTGCCAGCAGGACACTAGCGGGAGTGGGGGAGCAGTACTTC. As protein: CASRTLAGVGEQYF.

This clone occurred once. The chain recombines TRBV6-5 with TRBJ1-1; possible D gene TRBD1, 5 bases. Germline V gives CDR1 MNHEY, CDR2 SVGAGI. Trimming took 2 bases from V and 4 from J, leaving 11 bases between them. The CDR3 consists of 14 residues. CDR3 amino acids: CASSYRGEGTEAFF. CDR3 DNA sequence: TGTGCCAGCAGTTACAGGGGAGAAGGCACTGAAGCTTTCTTT.

To note about this clone: A read error is the likely source, as a far larger clone sits one nucleotide away. The chain links TRBV5-1 to TRBJ2-1; the match to TRBD2 covers 9 bases. Looked up from germline, CDR1 is SGHRS and CDR2 is YFSETQ. J lost 4 bases, V lost 0 bases, and 2 bases had no gene match. This CDR3 spans 15 amino acids. The CDR3 is CASSLASGIYNEQFF. CDR3 nucleotide sequence: TGCGCCAGCAGCTTGGCTAGCGGGATTTACAATGAGCAGTTCTTC.

This clone was picked up many times. J is TRBJ2-7 and V is TRBV4-2; 8 bases agree with TRBD2. The CDR3 length is 16 residues. V was pared by 3 bases and J by 2 bases, with 9 bases of the junction left unmatched. Germline lookup yields CDR1 LGHNA and CDR2 YNFKEQ. The CDR3 DNA reads TGTGCCAGCAGCCACCCCGGGGGGGCGGTAGCCTACGAGCAGTACTTC. Its translation is CASSHPGGAVAYEQYF.